This entry lists 3 T cell receptor beta chains sequenced from one sample in a study of regulatory T cells in long-lasting Graves disease. Time point given: persistent/refractory GD, antithyroid drugs over 5 years with positive TRAb. PBMC-derived RNA was used for the TCR library. According to the study, TCR beta libraries were built with iRepertoire HTBI primers and CDR3-region Arm-PCR. One entry per CDR3 protein, called by TCRdb with MiXCR from the multiplex PCR reads. The sample lists a few hundred thousand distinct CDR3 sequences, around 24% occurring once. Specimen: peripheral blood mononuclear cells (PBMCs), collected when the disease was refractory, from a patient treated with antithyroid drugs. Receptors originate from a female donor with Graves disease.

This clonotype was observed at least ten times. The chain couples TRBV6-1 to TRBJ2-7; 8 nucleotides line up with TRBD2. J was trimmed by 0 bases and V by 7 bases; bases with no gene match: 5. Germline V CDR1 and CDR2: MNHNS, SASEGT. The CDR3 runs to 14 residues. CDR3 protein: CASNIAGNSYEQYF. The DNA of the CDR3 is TGTGCCAGCAACATAGCGGGAAACTCCTACGAGCAGTACTTC.

This clonotype appeared many times. This chain joins TRBV12-3 or TRBV12-4 and TRBJ1-5; TRBD1 agrees at 8 bases. J lost 5 bases, V lost 7 bases, and 7 bases had no gene match. This CDR3 spans 14 amino acids. As DNA, the CDR3 is TGTGCCAGCACCCTGGACAGGGCGGATCAGCCCCAGCATTTT. Translating it yields CASTLDRADQPQHF.

This clonotype was recorded at least ten times. The chain couples TRBV28 to TRBJ1-5, with a tentative D call TRBD1 (6 bases). The CDR3 totals 16 residues. V was clipped by 3 bases and J by 1 base, with 13 bases between them. CDR1 is MDHEN, CDR2 SYDVKM, per germline. DNA of the CDR3: TGTGCCAGCAGTTTCCCAGGGGCTTCGAGCAATCAGCCCCAGCATTTT. Translation gives CASSFPGASSNQPQHF.